The 13 T cell receptor beta chains presented below share a single source sample, sequenced in a study of regulatory T cells in long-lasting Graves disease. Construction of TCR beta libraries relied on iRepertoire HTBI primers and on Arm-PCR targeting CDR3 regions. TCRdb fed the multiplex PCR reads into MiXCR, producing one record per CDR3 protein. The sample consists of around 250,000 distinct CDR3 sequences, roughly 21% of them appearing once. Time point specified: newly diagnosed GD, antithyroid drugs for less than 3 months. PBMC-extracted RNA yielded the TCR library. Sequenced material: peripheral blood mononuclear cells (PBMCs), taken at new diagnosis, from a patient treated with antithyroid drugs. The origin of the receptors is a female donor with Graves disease.

In regard to this clonotype: This is likely an artifact of a read error, given a far larger clone one base away. The chain couples TRBV7-6 to TRBJ2-3; TRBD1 agrees at 8 bases. The junction had 2 bases not matched to a gene; V was cut back by 4 bases and J by 2 bases. The CDR3 runs to 14 residues. Germline V gene lookup returns CDR1 SGHVS and CDR2 FNYEAQ. CDR3 residues: CASSSTGDTDTQYF. The CDR3 DNA reads TGTGCCAGCAGCTCGACAGGGGACACAGATACGCAGTATTTT.

This clonotype appeared a few times. A read error may account for a junction end that differs from germline. This chain links TRBV19 with TRBJ2-5, with a weak D call TRBD1 (5 bases). The CDR3 runs 14 residues. The germline V gene encodes CDR1 LNHDA and CDR2 SQIVND (reference sequence). The CDR3 DNA reads TGTGCCAGTAGTATATCGACAGCCCAAGAGACCCAGTACTTT. Translated: CASSISTAQETQYF.

Notes on this clonotype: A far larger clone is only one base removed, so a read error is likely. The genes are TRBV7-9 and TRBJ2-3; D remains unclear. Per germline, CDR1 SEHNR and CDR2 FQNEAQ (reference sequence). The CDR3 consists of 13 residues. CDR3 sequence (DNA): TGTGCCAACAGCTCGACGGCCACAGATACGCAGTATTTT. This sequence encodes CANSSTATDTQYF.

The chain recombines TRBV7-2 with TRBJ2-3, with 12 bases lining up with TRBD2. There are 15 residues in the CDR3. Germline V gene sequence: CDR1 SGHTA, CDR2 FQGNSA. V was pared by 7 bases and J by 5 bases, with 7 bases of the junction left unmatched. The CDR3 region has the DNA TGTGCCAGCACCATGACTAGCGGGGGTGGAGATACGCAGTATTTT. Encoded protein: CASTMTSGGGDTQYF.

The table lists this clonotype with many counts. The chain joins TRBV30 to TRBJ1-2; the D is unclear. CDR1 is GTSNPN, CDR2 SVGIG, per germline (reference sequence). CDR3 size: 12 residues. Deletions cut 1 base from V and 7 bases from J, with 10 bases between. The chain's CDR3 is CAWSGLFGGYTF. CDR3 nucleotides: TGTGCCTGGAGTGGATTATTTGGTGGCTACACCTTC.

In this sample, this clonotype turned up a few times. The chain employs TRBV20-1 and TRBJ1-6, with D perhaps TRBD1 (6 bases). Germline-derived CDR1 and CDR2 are DFQATT and SNEGSKA (reference sequence). V lost 1 base to trimming and J lost 7 bases, with 14 bases between them. The CDR3 loop spans 15 amino acids. The CDR3 DNA follows: TGCAGTGCTAGAGTGGGGGCAAGTGGCAATTCACCCCTCCACTTT. Its protein product is CSARVGASGNSPLHF.

On this clonotype: This may stem from a read error, because a much larger clone lies one nucleotide away. The V and J genes are TRBV7-8 and TRBJ1-2; D may be TRBD1 (5 bases). V was pared by 1 base and J by 7 bases, with 16 bases between. This CDR3 is 15 amino acids long. Germline V gives CDR1 SGHVS, CDR2 FQNEAQ. CDR3 bases: TGTGCCAGCAGCTTAGGGGACCATATATGGACTGGCTACACCTTC. Its protein product is CASSLGDHIWTGYTF.

This sequence joins TRBV20-1 and TRBJ2-7, with TRBD2 identical over 9 bases. The CDR3 has 16 residues. In germline, CDR1 is DFQATT, CDR2 SNEGSKA (reference sequence). J was trimmed by 7 bases and V by 0 bases; bases with no gene match: 13. The CDR3 DNA follows: TGCAGTGCTAGAGATTCTAGCGGGACCCCCTACAATGAGCAGTACTTC. Protein product: CSARDSSGTPYNEQYF.

As regards this clonotype: A read error may be the cause here, since a much bigger clone is one base away. The rearrangement links TRBV24-1 to TRBJ2-2; possibly TRBD1 or TRBD2 for D (5 bases each). Germline V lookup: CDR1 KGHDR, CDR2 SFDVKD. This CDR3 comprises 12 residues. The DNA for the CDR3 is TGTGCCACCAGTTTGGGGACCGGGGAGCTGCTTTTT. Its translation: CATSLGTGELLF.

This clonotype was counted at least ten times. This chain joins TRBV7-2 and TRBJ2-3; D perhaps matches TRBD1 (6 bases). There are 13 residues in the CDR3. Per the germline V gene, CDR1 is SGHTA and CDR2 is FQGNSA. The V end lost 5 bases, the J end lost 5 bases, and 11 bases lay between the germline ends. CDR3 sequence (DNA): TGTGCCAGCAGCCGTGTAGGGGGAGATACGCAGTATTTT. This codes for CASSRVGGDTQYF.

This clonotype was seen ten or more times. V is TRBV10-3 and J is TRBJ2-7; tentative D call: TRBD1 (6 bases). From germline, CDR1 is ENHRY and CDR2 SYGVKD. V was shortened by 5 bases and J by 0 bases, with 14 bases between the two germline ends. This CDR3 spans 15 amino acids. CDR3 bases: TGTGCCATCAGTCCCGGGACACGAAGCTCCTACGAGCAGTACTTC. Protein sequence: CAISPGTRSSYEQYF.

The table lists this clonotype with many counts. CDR3 nucleotides: TGCGCCAGCAGCTTGGCCAGGGGAGACACAGATACGCAGTATTTT. Encoded protein: CASSLARGDTDTQYF. The chain combines TRBV5-1 with TRBJ2-3; perhaps TRBD1 as D (6 bases). V dropped 0 bases and J dropped 2 bases, with 10 bases sitting between them. This CDR3 is built from 15 residues. Germline CDR1 reads SGHRS; CDR2 reads YFSETQ. The variable domain in full, completed from reference TRBV5-1 and TRBJ2-3, reads KAGVTQTPRYLIKTRGQQVTLSCSPISGHRSVSWYQQTPGQGLQFLFEYFSETQRNKGNFPGRFSGRQFSNSRSEMNVSTLELGDSALYLCASSLARGDTDTQYFGPGTRLTVL.

This clonotype was observed a few times. The chain recombines TRBV6-1 with TRBJ2-1; no reliable D call. CDR1 MNHNS and CDR2 SASEGT come from the germline V gene. This CDR3 spans 15 amino acids. V was shortened by 6 bases and J by 6 bases, with 18 bases between the two germline ends. The DNA of the CDR3 is TGTGCCAGCAGCCGCCGGCCCGGTAAAGGCAATGAGCAGTTCTTC. It yields the protein CASSRRPGKGNEQFF.